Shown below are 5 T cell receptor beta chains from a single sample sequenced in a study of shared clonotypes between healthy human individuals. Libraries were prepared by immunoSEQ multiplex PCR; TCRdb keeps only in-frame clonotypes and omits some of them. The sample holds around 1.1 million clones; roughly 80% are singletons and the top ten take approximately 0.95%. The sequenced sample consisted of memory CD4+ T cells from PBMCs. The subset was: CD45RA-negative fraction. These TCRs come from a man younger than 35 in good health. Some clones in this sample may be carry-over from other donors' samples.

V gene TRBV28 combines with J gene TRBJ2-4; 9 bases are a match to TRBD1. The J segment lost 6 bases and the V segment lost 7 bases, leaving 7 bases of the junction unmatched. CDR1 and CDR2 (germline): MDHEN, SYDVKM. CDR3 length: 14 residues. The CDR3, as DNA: TGTGCCAGCATGAGACAGGGGGATGGAAACATTCAGTACTTC. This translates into CASMRQGDGNIQYF.

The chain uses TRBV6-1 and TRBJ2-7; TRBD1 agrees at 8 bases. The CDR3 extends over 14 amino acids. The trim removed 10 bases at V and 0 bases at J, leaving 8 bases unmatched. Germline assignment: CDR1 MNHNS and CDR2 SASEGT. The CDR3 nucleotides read TGTGCCACACAAACAGGGGGACTCTCCTACGAGCAGTACTTC. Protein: CATQTGGLSYEQYF.

In DNA form, the CDR3 reads TGTGCCAGTAGCTACAGGGTATCGTCTGGAAACACCATATATTTT. Amino acids: CASSYRVSSGNTIYF. The gene calls are TRBV19 and TRBJ1-3, with D possibly matching TRBD1 (6 bases). Trimming removed 6 bases from V and 1 base from J, with 13 bases in between. This CDR3 is built from 15 residues. The germline V gene has CDR1 LNHDA and CDR2 SQIVND (reference sequence).

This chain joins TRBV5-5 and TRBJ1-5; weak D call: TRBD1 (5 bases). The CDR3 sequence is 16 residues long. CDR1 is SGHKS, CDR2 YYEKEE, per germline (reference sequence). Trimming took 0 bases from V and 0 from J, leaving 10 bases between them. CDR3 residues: CASSLGRVYSNQPQHF. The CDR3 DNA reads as TGTGCCAGCAGCTTGGGCAGGGTCTATAGCAATCAGCCCCAGCATTTT. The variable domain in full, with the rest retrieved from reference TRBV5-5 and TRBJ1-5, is DAGVTQSPTHLIKTRGQQVTLRCSPISGHKSVSWYQQVLGQGPQFIFQYYEKEERGRGNFPDRFSARQFPNYSSELNVNALLLGDSALYLCASSLGRVYSNQPQHFGDGTRLSIL.

The CDR3 is CASSPRGTNYGYTF. The CDR3 DNA sequence: TGTGCCAGCAGCCCCAGGGGGACTAACTATGGCTACACCTTC. The chain uses TRBV28 and TRBJ1-2; 7 positions agree with TRBD1. Per the germline V gene, CDR1 is MDHEN and CDR2 is SYDVKM. The V gene end was trimmed by 6 bases and the J gene end by 0 bases; junction bases not matched to a gene: 4. CDR3 length equals 14 residues.